This T cell receptor beta chain originates from a study of shared clonotypes between healthy human individuals (TCRdb year 2020). Looking at the study overall: The cohort comprised two women and a few men aged 18 to 49 years. For each donor, CD4 naive and CD4 memory were each run on three plates, CD8 naive on two plates, and CD8 memory on one plate. To estimate repertoire size and how much clonotype sharing occurs between individuals, the study deeply sequenced the blood TCR repertoires of about five healthy adults. Libraries were prepared and TCR repertoires were sequenced by different laboratories using diverse techniques, in order to increase sequencing depth and limit assay-specific biases. Leukapheresis yielded between about 0.85 and 10 billion PBMCs per donor. Points the paper makes about the study in general: Based on pairwise subsampling, the degree of clonotype sharing among donors was expected to be affected by sequencing depth. Higher generation probabilities were observed for clonotypes shared by all four sorted-subset donors than for non-shared clonotypes. About 4.5% of naive CD4, more than 3% of naive CD8, about 2.1% of memory CD4, and approximately 0.39% of memory CD8 clonotypes were shared across a few donors. Only blood was sampled, and tissue TCR repertoires likely differ from those in blood. Because the study included only a small number of donors, the genetic and exposure-history diversity represented was limited. Even with the large sequencing depth, rarefaction of the sorted-subset datasets indicated that sequencing was incomplete. Larger estimated clonotype richness was generally found for naive subsets than for memory subsets.

Using the deep immunoSEQ assay, TCR CDR3 regions were amplified from genomic DNA by multiplex PCR. Extracted genomic DNA from each cell subset was spread evenly across all wells of several immunoSEQ 96-well plates, with each plate serving as a replicate. For sorted subsets, around 200 ng genomic DNA, equal to tens of thousands of T cell genomes, was loaded into each replicate PCR. Purified libraries were measured with a Qubit 3.0 fluorometer, size-checked on a Bioanalyzer 2100, and measured again with the KAPA Library Quantification kit. A separate single-read 150-cycle Illumina NextSeq 550 flow cell was used to sequence each immunoSEQ 96-well plate. The original methods were these. Because the immunoSEQ output held only junctional sequences and lacked quality scores, the filtering could not match the filtering applied to full-length reads. To assign V/J genes and CDR3, sequences were annotated against IMGT germline references using PyIR, a Python wrapper for IgBLAST v1.9. Any read was removed if the V/J assignment was weak (E-value above 1e-6), the CDR3 was missing, or the read contained stop codons, out-of-frame junctions, or ambiguous translated residues. V3J clonotypes were defined as sequences sharing an identical inferred V gene, J gene, and CDR3 amino acid sequence. Percentage overlap between repertoires was calculated by dividing the number of shared unique clonotypes by the size of the smaller repertoire. Richness of each repertoire was evaluated using RTK rarefaction, the Chao1 estimator, and Recon v2.1 estimates of unobserved clonotypes. Generation probabilities for all TCRbeta clonotypes obtained by the gDNA method from a handful of donors were computed using OLGA. Held by TCRdb, this immuneACCESS table contains in-frame sequences only and omits some clones. Under half of the omission traces to an unresolved V gene where checked; the cause of the rest is unknown. V and J calls plus clone size are reproduced from that table; the DNA served to infer D and trimming. Recorded for this sample are 2 million to 3 million clones; 80% to 95% of them occurred a single time. Of the sample, approximately 0.35% falls within the top ten clones.

The CDR3 holds 15 amino acids from the cysteine to the phenylalanine. The read is trimmed to its CDR3 DNA, 45 bases read in frame from base 1. V is reduced by 1 base and J by 5 bases, leaving a spacing of 15 bases between them. The germline V gene (reference sequence) specifies SEHNR as CDR1 and FQNEAQ as CDR2. The donors were healthy, HIV-negative adults who had no recently reported acute infections or vaccinations. Every donor was a Caucasian adult residing in Nashville, Tennessee, USA. CD4+ T cells were enriched by magnetic negative selection, after which naive cells were positively selected on CD45RA and the negative fraction was taken as the memory subset. Blood was obtained by leukapheresis, after which PBMCs were separated by Ficoll-Histopaque density gradient centrifugation and cryopreserved in liquid nitrogen vapor phase. Analytical flow cytometry was used to check the purity and quantity of each magnetically sorted T cell population. Each sorted fraction had its genomic DNA isolated and then quantified by UV absorbance on a Nanodrop 2000c.

With respect to this clone: There is no known antigen for this receptor. Base qualities are not provided; no much larger clone lies one nucleotide away.

The chain joins TRBV7-9 to TRBJ2-7; the D gene lacks a confident call. This receptor was obtained from a man younger than 35 in good health. Some clones in this sample may be carry-over from other donors' samples. Material: naive CD4+ T cells from PBMCs. Taken with the paper, the label for cell subset or site translates to: CD45RA+ positively selected. The nucleotide sequence is TGTGCCAGCAGCTTAGGAGACACACCCGTTGACGAGCAGTACTTC. It translates as CASSLGDTPVDEQYF.